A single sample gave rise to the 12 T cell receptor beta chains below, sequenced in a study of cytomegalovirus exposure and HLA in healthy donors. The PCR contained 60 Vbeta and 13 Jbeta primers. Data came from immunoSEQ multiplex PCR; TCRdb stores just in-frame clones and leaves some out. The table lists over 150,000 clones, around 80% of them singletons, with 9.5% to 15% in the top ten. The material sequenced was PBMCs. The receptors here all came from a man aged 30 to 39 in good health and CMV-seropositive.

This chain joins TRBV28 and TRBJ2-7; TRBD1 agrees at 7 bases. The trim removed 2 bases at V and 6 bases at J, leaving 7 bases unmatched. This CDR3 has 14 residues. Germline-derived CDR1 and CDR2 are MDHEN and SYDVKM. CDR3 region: CASSLTDRVGEQYF. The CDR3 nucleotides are TGTGCCAGCAGTTTAACCGACAGGGTGGGCGAGCAGTACTTC.

CDR3 nucleotides: TGCAGCGTCGACCGCCGCCTAGGCAGATATGGCTACACCTTC. Protein sequence: CSVDRRLGRYGYTF. The chain has TRBV29-1 and TRBJ1-2; D gene uncertain. With 6 bases removed from V and 5 bases from J, the gap between germline ends came to 19 bases. Germline V gene lookup returns CDR1 SQVTM and CDR2 ANQGSEA. This CDR3 comprises 14 residues.

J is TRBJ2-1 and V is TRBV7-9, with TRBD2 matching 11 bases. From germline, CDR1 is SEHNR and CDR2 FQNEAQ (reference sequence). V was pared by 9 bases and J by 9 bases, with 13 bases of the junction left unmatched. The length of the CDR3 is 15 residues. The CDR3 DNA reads TGTGCCAGTAAGCCGCGACTAGCGGGATCTACTGAGCAGTTCTTC. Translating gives CASKPRLAGSTEQFF.

The CDR3 region is CASAPTGVAGHNEQFF. As DNA, the CDR3 is TGTGCTAGTGCCCCCACGGGGGTAGCAGGTCATAATGAGCAGTTCTTC. The genes are TRBV12-5 and TRBJ2-1; perhaps TRBD2 as D (6 bases). The V end was cut by 7 bases, the J end by 7 bases, with 23 bases between. CDR1 LGHNT and CDR2 FRNRAP come from the germline V gene. The CDR3 is 16 residues long. Together with reference TRBV12-5 and TRBJ2-1, the CDR3 gives the full variable domain: DARVTQTPRHKVTEMGQEVTMRCQPILGHNTVFWYRQTMMQGLELLAYFRNRAPLDDSGMPKDRFSAEMPDATLATLKIQPSEPRDSAVYFCASAPTGVAGHNEQFFGPGTRLTVL.

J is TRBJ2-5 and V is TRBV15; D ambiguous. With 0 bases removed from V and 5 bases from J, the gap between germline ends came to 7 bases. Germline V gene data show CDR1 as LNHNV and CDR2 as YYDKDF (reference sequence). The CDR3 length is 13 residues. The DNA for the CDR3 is TGTGCCACCAGCAGAGATCTAGGTGAGACCCAGTACTTC. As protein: CATSRDLGETQYF.

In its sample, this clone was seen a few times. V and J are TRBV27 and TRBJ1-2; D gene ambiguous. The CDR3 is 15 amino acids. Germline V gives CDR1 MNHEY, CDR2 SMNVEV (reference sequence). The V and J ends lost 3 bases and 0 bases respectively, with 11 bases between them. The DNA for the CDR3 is TGTGCCAGCAGTTTGTCGGGATTCGCTAACTATGGCTACACCTTC. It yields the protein CASSLSGFANYGYTF.

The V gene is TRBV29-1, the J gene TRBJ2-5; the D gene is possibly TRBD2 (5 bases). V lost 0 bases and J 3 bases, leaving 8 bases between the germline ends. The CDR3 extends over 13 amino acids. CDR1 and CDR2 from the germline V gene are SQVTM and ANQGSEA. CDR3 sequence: CSVEEVAKETQYF. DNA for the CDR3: TGCAGCGTTGAAGAAGTAGCGAAAGAGACCCAGTACTTC.

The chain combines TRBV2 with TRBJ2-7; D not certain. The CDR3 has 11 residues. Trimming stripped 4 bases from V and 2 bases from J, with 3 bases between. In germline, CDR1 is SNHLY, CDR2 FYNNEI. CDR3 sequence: CASSAPYEQYF. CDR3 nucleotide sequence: TGTGCCAGCAGTGCTCCCTACGAGCAGTACTTC.

The CDR3 reads CASSSTSGSFAETQYF. CDR3 sequence (DNA): TGTGCCAGCAGCAGTACGAGCGGGAGTTTCGCGGAGACCCAGTACTTC. The chain is built from TRBV9 and TRBJ2-5; 8 bases are shared with TRBD2. CDR1 is SGDLS and CDR2 is YYNGEE in the germline V gene. V was clipped by 4 bases and J by 5 bases; unmatched bases: 13. This CDR3 spans 16 amino acids.

Here the CDR3 DNA reads TGTGCCAGCAGTTTATTGAAAGGGGGCTCCTACAATGAGCAGTTCTTC. Its protein is CASSLLKGGSYNEQFF. V and J are TRBV28 and TRBJ2-1, with a tentative D call TRBD1 (6 bases). The V gene's germline CDR1 is MDHEN and CDR2 SYDVKM. Trimming stripped 1 base from V and 0 bases from J, with 10 bases between. This CDR3 has 16 amino acids.

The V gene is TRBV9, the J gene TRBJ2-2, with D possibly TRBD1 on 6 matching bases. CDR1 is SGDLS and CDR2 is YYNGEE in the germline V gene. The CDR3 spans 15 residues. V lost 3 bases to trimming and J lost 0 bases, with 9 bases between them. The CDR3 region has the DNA TGTGCCAGCAGCGAGGGACATTCGAACACCGGGGAGCTGTTTTTT. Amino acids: CASSEGHSNTGELFF.

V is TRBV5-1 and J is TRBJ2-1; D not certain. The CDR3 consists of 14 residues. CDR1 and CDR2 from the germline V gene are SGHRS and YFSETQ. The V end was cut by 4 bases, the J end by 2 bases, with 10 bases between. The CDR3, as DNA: TGCGCCAGCAGCCCTCTAGAACCCTACAATGAGCAGTTCTTC. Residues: CASSPLEPYNEQFF.